The 4 T cell receptor beta chains listed next were all sequenced from one sample in a study of regulatory T cells in long-lasting Graves disease (dated by TCRdb to the early 2020s). The intended sense of this specimen's time point label: persistent/refractory GD, antithyroid drugs over 5 years with positive TRAb. For both TCR sequencing and RNA sequencing, RNA was extracted from PBMCs using TRIzol. The library was built by means of multiplex PCR. Instrument on record: Illumina HiSeq 4000. TCR beta libraries were built with iRepertoire HTBI primers and Arm-PCR amplification of CDR3 regions. TCRdb reran the public reads through fastp at Q25 and MiXCR, keeping productive beta chains. Each CDR3 protein appears once, grouped with its most common genes and DNA. This sample gives 400,000 to 500,000 distinct CDR3 sequences in total; roughly a fifth of them show up just once. Approximately 14% of the sample rests with the top ten.

The sequencing here drew on peripheral blood mononuclear cells (PBMCs), taken when the disease was refractory, from a patient treated with antithyroid drugs. The receptors stem from a female donor with Graves disease.

This clonotype occurred a few times. A clone one base away is much larger, so this may be a read error. In this CDR3 the conserved last residue, phenylalanine or tryptophan, is missing, so a read error is likely. The CDR3 reads CASSQTGVAEAFL. The CDR3 DNA reads TGTGCCAGCAGCCAGACAGGGGTGGCTGAAGCTTTCCTT. The rearrangement joins TRBV28 to TRBJ1-1, with 8 positions matching TRBD1. Germline trimming cut 6 bases from V and 6 bases from J; bases unmatched to any gene: 6. This CDR3 comprises 13 residues. The germline gives CDR1 MDHEN, CDR2 SYDVKM.

This clonotype was seen repeatedly, ten times or more. The chain carries TRBV11-2 and TRBJ1-6, with D unclear. The V end was cut by 2 bases, the J end by 9 bases, with 8 bases between. Germline-derived CDR1 and CDR2 are SGHAT and FQNNGV. The CDR3 is 13 residues long. The CDR3 loop reads CASSLSESSPLHF. Here the CDR3 DNA reads TGTGCCAGCAGCTTATCAGAGTCTTCACCCCTCCACTTT. Full variable domain (remainder filled in from reference TRBV11-2 and TRBJ1-6): EAGVAQSPRYKIIEKRQSVAFWCNPISGHATLYWYQQILGQGPKLLIQFQNNGVVDDSQLPKDRFSAERLKGVDSTLKIQPAKLEDSAVYLCASSLSESSPLHFGNGTRLTVT.

The table lists this clonotype with many counts. The germline gene is not matched at one end of the junction; a read error may be the cause. V is TRBV7-7 and J is TRBJ1-5; 9 nucleotides match TRBD1. Per the germline V gene, CDR1 is SSHAT and CDR2 is FNYEAQ (reference sequence). The CDR3 extends over 13 amino acids. The CDR3 DNA follows: TGTGCTAGCAATCTGGGACAGGGCCAGCCCCAGCATTTT. Encoded protein: CASNLGQGQPQHF.

The chain joins TRBV3-1 to TRBJ2-2, with 7 bases identical to TRBD1. CDR1 LGHDT and CDR2 YNNKEL come from the germline V gene (reference sequence). CDR3 length equals 15 residues. With V trimmed by 3 bases and J by 6 bases, 7 bases remained unmatched. DNA of the CDR3: TGTGCCAGCAGCCACTGGACAGGATCAGCCGGGGAGCTGTTTTTT. Translation: CASSHWTGSAGELFF.